This is a list of T cell receptor beta chains from one sample in a study of blood T cells in healthy people across ages. TCRdb analysed the 5' RACE reads with MiXCR anew, one entry per CDR3 protein. The profile shows some 1.8 million distinct CDR3 sequences, about two fifths of them singletons. Specimen: blood. The receptors were gathered from a human donor in good health. Each CDR3 is given with its conserved first and last residue. The D gene is left open where the match is weak. Clone size appears in some rows only: once, few, many, or a class for an expanded clone.

CDR3nt: TGTGCCAGCAGTTCTCTAATCGCTCTCCCGGGGGACTATGGCTACACCTTC; CDR3aa: CASSSLIALPGDYGYTF; v_gene: TRBV6-5; abundance: few; j_gene: TRBJ1-2; d_gene: .
CDR3nt: TGCAGTGCTCGTCCCGGGACTAGCGGGGGAGTTAACAATGAGCAGTTCTTC; CDR3aa: CSARPGTSGGVNNEQFF; v_gene: TRBV20-1; abundance: .; j_gene: TRBJ2-1; d_gene: TRBD2
CDR3nt: TGTGCCAGCAGTCCACGGACTCACATACTATACAATGAGCAGTTCTTC; CDR3aa: CASSPRTHILYNEQFF; v_gene: TRBV12-3/TRBV12-4; abundance: .; j_gene: TRBJ2-1; d_gene: .
CDR3nt: TGCGCCAGCAGCTTGGCCACAGGGAATCGGGCCTACGAGCAGTACTTC; CDR3aa: CASSLATGNRAYEQYF; v_gene: TRBV5-1; abundance: .; j_gene: TRBJ2-7; d_gene: .
CDR3nt: TGTGCCAGCAGTTCCCTACCTGGCGGTGACAATGAGCAGTTCTTC; CDR3aa: CASSSLPGGDNEQFF; v_gene: TRBV6-2/TRBV6-3; abundance: few; j_gene: TRBJ2-1; d_gene: .
CDR3nt: TGCGCCAGCAGCTTTGACCGGCGAGAGACCCAGTTCTTC; CDR3aa: CASSFDRRETQFF; v_gene: TRBV5-1; abundance: .; j_gene: TRBJ2-1; d_gene: .
CDR3nt: TGCAGTGCTAGAAAAATGGCAGGCGAGCAGTACTTC; CDR3aa: CSARKMAGEQYF; v_gene: TRBV20-1; abundance: .; j_gene: TRBJ2-7; d_gene: .
CDR3nt: TGTGCCAGCAGCCCGGTGGATGGGGGTTATGGCTACACCTTC; CDR3aa: CASSPVDGGYGYTF; v_gene: TRBV6-5; abundance: .; j_gene: TRBJ1-2; d_gene: .
CDR3nt: TGTGCCAGCAGTATGTTCGTAGCGAACACTGAAGCTTTCTTT; CDR3aa: CASSMFVANTEAFF; v_gene: TRBV28; abundance: .; j_gene: TRBJ1-1; d_gene: .
CDR3nt: TGTGCCAGCAGCTTGTTTAGGACAAGTACAATCACCGGGGAGCTGTTTTTT; CDR3aa: CASSLFRTSTITGELFF; v_gene: TRBV5-6; abundance: .; j_gene: TRBJ2-2; d_gene: .
CDR3nt: TGCAGTGCTAGCGGGCCGGGACAGGCCTTTCACGAGCAGTACTTC; CDR3aa: CSASGPGQAFHEQYF; v_gene: TRBV20-1; abundance: .; j_gene: TRBJ2-7; d_gene: TRBD1
CDR3nt: TGTGCCAGCCAGGAGAACACTGAAGCTTTCTTT; CDR3aa: CASQENTEAFF; v_gene: TRBV6-2/TRBV6-3; abundance: .; j_gene: TRBJ1-1; d_gene: .
CDR3nt: TGTGCCAGCAGCCGGGCGGGCAGGGGGAATTCACCCCTCCACTTT; CDR3aa: CASSRAGRGNSPLHF; v_gene: TRBV14; abundance: .; j_gene: TRBJ1-6; d_gene: TRBD1